This T cell receptor beta chain was captured by sequencing in a study of monozygotic twins with inflammatory bowel disease. A 2.5 ml blood sample was drawn per donor. Following a re-call of the 5' RACE reads, TCRdb has one entry per CDR3 protein and lacks DNA. This table lists some 330,000 distinct CDR3 sequences. CDR3 length: 16 residues. J is TRBJ1-3 and V is TRBV12-3 or TRBV12-4. This TCR came from a human donor with ulcerative colitis or Crohn's disease, or a healthy co-twin of an affected twin (not recorded which). Sample: blood. CDR3 in amino acids: CASSLSRQGSGNTIYF.